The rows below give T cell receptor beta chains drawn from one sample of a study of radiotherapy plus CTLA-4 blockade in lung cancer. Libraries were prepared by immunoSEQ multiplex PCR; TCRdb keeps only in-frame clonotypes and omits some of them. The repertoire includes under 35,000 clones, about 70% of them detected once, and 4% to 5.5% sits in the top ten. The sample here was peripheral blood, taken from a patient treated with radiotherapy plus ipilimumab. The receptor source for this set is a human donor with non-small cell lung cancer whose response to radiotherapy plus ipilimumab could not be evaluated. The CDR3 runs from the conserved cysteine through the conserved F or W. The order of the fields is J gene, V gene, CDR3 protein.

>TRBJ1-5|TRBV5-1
CASSFEGADQPQHF
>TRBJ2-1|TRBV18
CASSPRGYLSYNEQFF
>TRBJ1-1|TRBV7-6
CASSTRAGQRNTEAFF
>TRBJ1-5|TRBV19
CASSIPGNQPQHF
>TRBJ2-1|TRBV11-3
CASSFQDNEQFF
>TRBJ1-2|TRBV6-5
CASSYSGLAATYGYTF
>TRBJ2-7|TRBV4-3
CASSQEGLAAEQYF
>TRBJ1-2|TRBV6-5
CASSYHRDGGYTF
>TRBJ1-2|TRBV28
CASSLGDRGGSGYTF
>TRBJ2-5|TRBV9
CASSRTQAGEQYF
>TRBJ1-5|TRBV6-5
CASKLETGDQPQHF
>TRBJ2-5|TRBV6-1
CASSSGLAGVVAQYF
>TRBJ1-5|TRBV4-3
CASSQEAGLSNQPQHF
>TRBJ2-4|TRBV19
CASSSRGAAKNIQYF
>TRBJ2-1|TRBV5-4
CASRVGTGRFNNEQFF
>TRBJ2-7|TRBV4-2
CASSQGHHAPYEQYF
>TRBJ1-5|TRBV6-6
CASSPGQFSVLPQHF
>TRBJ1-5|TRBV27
CASSHGRGDQPQHF
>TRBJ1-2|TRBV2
CAIGNQDRGGYGYTF
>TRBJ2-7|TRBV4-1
CASSQDSTYEQYF
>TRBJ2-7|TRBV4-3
CASSQGQDYEQYF
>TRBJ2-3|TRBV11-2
CASSQDRDTQYF
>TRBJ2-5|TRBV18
CASSPPGQLGTQYF
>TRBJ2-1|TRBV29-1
CSVVPRVAGGPSDEQFF
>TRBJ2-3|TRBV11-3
CASSSGTVNTDTQYF
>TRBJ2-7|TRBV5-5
CASSESGQASYEQYF
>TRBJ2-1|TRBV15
CATSTSSGSFDEQFF
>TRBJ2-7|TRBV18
CASSPRQGVYEQYF
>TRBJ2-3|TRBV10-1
CASSALAGKSTDTQYF
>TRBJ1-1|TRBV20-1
CSARVGRTAFF
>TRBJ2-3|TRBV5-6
CASSSALAGRTDTQYF
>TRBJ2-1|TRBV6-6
CASRDGTSPWGEQFF
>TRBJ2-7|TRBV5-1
CASSLASGTYEQYF
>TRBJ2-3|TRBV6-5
CASSDLVRSTDTQYF
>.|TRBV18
CASSPPGLQKAYEQYF
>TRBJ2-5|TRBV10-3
CAISEAGQGSAQYF
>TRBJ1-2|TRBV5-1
CASSFRQGANYGYTF
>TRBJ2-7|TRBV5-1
CASSLGHSSYEQYF
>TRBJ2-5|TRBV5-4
CASSLGQLQETQYF
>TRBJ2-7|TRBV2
CASSGLAGPDGDQYF
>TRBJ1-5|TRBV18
CASSPKQGQPQHF
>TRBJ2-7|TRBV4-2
CASSPGGVREQYF
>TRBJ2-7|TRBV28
CASSLYGSSYEQYF
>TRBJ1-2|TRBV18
CASSSQANYGYTF
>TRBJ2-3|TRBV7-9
CASSPRTSGTNWYF
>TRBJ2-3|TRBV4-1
CASSPQADQRTDTQYF
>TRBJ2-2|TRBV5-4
CASSLRGGLDTGELFF
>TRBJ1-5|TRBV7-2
CASSTQGAGNNQPQHF
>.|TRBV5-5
CASSLVQGVGEQYF
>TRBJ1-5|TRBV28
CASSPGGFGNQPQHF
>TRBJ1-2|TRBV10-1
CAITGAGQNGGGYTF
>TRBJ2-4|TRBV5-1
CASSFGGTKNIQYF
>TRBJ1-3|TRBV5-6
CASSLLTASGNTIYF
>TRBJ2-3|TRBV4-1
CASRGGSGRGTDTQYF
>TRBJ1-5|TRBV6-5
CASSEVFQPQHF
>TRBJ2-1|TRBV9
CASSVGGSGYNEQFF